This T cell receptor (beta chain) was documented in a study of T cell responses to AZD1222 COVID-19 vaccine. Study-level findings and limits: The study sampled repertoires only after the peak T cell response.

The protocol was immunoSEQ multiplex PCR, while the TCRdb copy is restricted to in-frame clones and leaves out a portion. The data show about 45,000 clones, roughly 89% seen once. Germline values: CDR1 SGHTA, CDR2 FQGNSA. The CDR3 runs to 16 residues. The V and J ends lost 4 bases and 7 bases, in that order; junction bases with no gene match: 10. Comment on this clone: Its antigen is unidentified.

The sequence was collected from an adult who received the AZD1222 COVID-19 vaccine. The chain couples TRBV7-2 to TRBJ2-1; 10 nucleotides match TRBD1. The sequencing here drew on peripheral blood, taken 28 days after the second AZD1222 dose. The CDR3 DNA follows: TGTGCCAGCAGCTCCACCGGGACAGGGGTAAGTAATGAGCAGTTCTTC. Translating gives CASSSTGTGVSNEQFF.